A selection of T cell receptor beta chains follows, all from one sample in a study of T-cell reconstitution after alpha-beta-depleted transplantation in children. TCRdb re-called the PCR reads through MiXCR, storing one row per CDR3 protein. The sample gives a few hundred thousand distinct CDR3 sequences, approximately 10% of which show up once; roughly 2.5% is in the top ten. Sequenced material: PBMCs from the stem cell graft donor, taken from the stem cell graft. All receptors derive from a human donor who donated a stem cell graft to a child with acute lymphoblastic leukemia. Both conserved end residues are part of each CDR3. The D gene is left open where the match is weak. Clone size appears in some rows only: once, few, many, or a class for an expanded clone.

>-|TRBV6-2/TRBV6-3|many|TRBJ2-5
CASSSRVMGGRRETQYF
TGTGCCAGCAGTTCACGTGTAATGGGTGGTCGGCGAGAGACCCAGTACTTC
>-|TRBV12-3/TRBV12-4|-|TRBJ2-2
CASSNRDGGELFF
TGTGCCAGCAGTAACAGGGATGGCGGGGAGCTGTTTTTT
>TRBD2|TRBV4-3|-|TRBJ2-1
CASSGPSGRNPNEQFF
TGCGCCAGCAGCGGACCTAGCGGGAGGAATCCCAATGAGCAGTTCTTC
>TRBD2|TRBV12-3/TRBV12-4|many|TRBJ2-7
CASRPGTSGIYEQYF
TGTGCCAGCAGGCCCGGGACTAGCGGGATCTACGAGCAGTACTTC
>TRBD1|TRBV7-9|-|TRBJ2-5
CASSRSGQAGETQYF
TGTGCCAGCAGCAGATCGGGACAGGCTGGAGAGACCCAGTACTTC
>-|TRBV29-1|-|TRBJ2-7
CSGRAGSSYEQYF
TGCAGCGGGAGGGCAGGGAGCTCCTACGAGCAGTACTTC
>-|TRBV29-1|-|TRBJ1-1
CSVDISNTEAFF
TGCAGCGTAGATATTTCGAACACTGAAGCTTTCTTT
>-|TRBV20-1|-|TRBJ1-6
CSAKQNNSPLHF
TGCAGTGCTAAACAGAATAATTCACCCCTCCACTTT
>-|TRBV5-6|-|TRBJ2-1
CASSPSGAPGSEQFF
TGTGCCAGCAGCCCATCGGGAGCCCCGGGAAGTGAGCAGTTCTTC
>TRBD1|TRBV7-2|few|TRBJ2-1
CASSLALRQGAPFYNEQFF
TGTGCCAGCAGCTTAGCGCTCCGACAGGGGGCCCCTTTCTACAATGAGCAGTTCTTC
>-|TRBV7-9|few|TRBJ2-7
CASSARGGGSYEQYF
TGTGCCAGCAGCGCCCGAGGCGGAGGCTCCTACGAGCAGTACTTC
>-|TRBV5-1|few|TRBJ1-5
CASSLGGRDDQPQHF
TGCGCCAGCAGCTTGGGTGGGAGGGACGATCAGCCCCAGCATTTT
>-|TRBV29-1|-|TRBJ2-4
CSVPGQRDAKNIQYF
TGCAGCGTCCCGGGACAAAGGGATGCCAAAAACATTCAGTACTTC
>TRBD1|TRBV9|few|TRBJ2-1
CASSPPPGQGDNEQFF
TGTGCCAGCAGCCCCCCCCCGGGACAGGGAGACAATGAGCAGTTCTTC
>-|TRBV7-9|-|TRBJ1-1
CASSLATGTTSRKAFF
TGTGCCAGCAGCTTAGCTACGGGCACTACTTCGAGGAAAGCTTTCTTT
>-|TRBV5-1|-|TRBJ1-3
CASSLAPDTNGNTIYF
TGCGCCAGCAGCTTGGCGCCAGATACAAACGGAAACACCATATATTTT
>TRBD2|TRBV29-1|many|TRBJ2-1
CSVELAGGRSYNEQFF
TGCAGCGTTGAGCTAGCGGGAGGCCGCTCCTACAATGAGCAGTTCTTC
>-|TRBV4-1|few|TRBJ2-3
CASIGDTGTQYF
TGCGCCAGCATAGGGGACACTGGGACGCAGTATTTT